This T cell receptor beta chain was retrieved from a study of CD8 T cells in Susac syndrome. Notes on the study in general: The study recognized that its TCR sequencing and HLA analysis covered a relatively small number of individuals.

Random-hexamer reverse transcription was applied to roughly 0.5 to 1 ug RNA. The CDR3 of TCR beta was amplified by immunoSEQ multiplex PCR across 54 Vbeta and 13 Jbeta. MiXCR, applied by TCRdb to the immunoSEQ multiplex PCR reads, yields one record per CDR3 protein. The sample shows about 200,000 distinct CDR3 sequences, around 95% of them seen only once. TEMRA cells were FACS-enriched, with CD8+ and CD4+ T cells isolated negatively. Comment on this clonotype: Its target is not known.

Germline V CDR1 and CDR2: SGHDT, YYEEEE. The CDR3 spans 14 residues. V lost 6 bases and J 5 bases, leaving 15 bases between the germline ends. The sequenced sample consisted of CD4+ T cells from PBMCs. This receptor was obtained from a human donor with multiple sclerosis. This chain links TRBV5-6 with TRBJ1-5; D not resolved. The CDR3 DNA is TGTGCCAGCACCAGAGGACTTTATGATCAGCCCCAGCATTTT. Amino acids: CASTRGLYDQPQHF.